This T cell receptor (beta chain) comes out of a study of Graves' ophthalmopathy and Graves' hyperthyroidism. This clonotype was seen repeatedly, ten times or more. Amplification of the TCR beta CDR3 regions used RNA transcripts (as template). The first-round RT-PCR employed HTBI primers together with the Qiagen OneStep RT-PCR kit. A multiplex PCR was then performed as the second round. Each CDR3 protein is one row after TCRdb ran MiXCR on the multiplex PCR reads. The data show roughly 400,000 distinct CDR3 sequences, with 17% seen just once and roughly 2.3% held by the top ten. The specimen was peripheral blood. The origin of this receptor is an adult woman with stable Graves' hyperthyroidism.

CDR3 DNA: TGTGCCAGCAGCGTAGCGGAGCAGACTAGCGGCCCGTACGAGCAGTACTTC. It yields the protein CASSVAEQTSGPYEQYF. This chain links TRBV9 with TRBJ2-7; 9 bases align to TRBD2. The CDR3 is made up of 17 amino acids. The V gene's germline CDR1 is SGDLS and CDR2 YYNGEE. The trim removed 0 bases at V and 4 bases at J, leaving 11 bases unmatched.